The T cell receptor beta chain described here comes from a study of neurological immune-mediated disorders. General observations from the study: HTLV-1-associated myelopathy ranked highest for TCR clonal expansion and multiple sclerosis lowest, beneath healthy controls.

The germline V gene has CDR1 SGDLS and CDR2 YYNGEE. The V gene end was trimmed by 4 bases and the J gene end by 4 bases; junction bases not matched to a gene: 5. CDR3 length equals 14 residues. At least ten counts were recorded for this clonotype. Its antigen is as yet unknown. TCRdb reprocessed the 5' RACE reads with MiXCR, giving one entry per CDR3 protein. The sample includes tens of thousands of distinct CDR3 sequences, 5.2% of them seen just once. The specimen sequenced was PBMCs. V gene TRBV9 combines with J gene TRBJ2-1, with 7 positions matching TRBD1. The receptor was isolated from a man between 18 and 35 years old with multiple sclerosis. The DNA of the CDR3 is TGTGCCAGCAGCCCCGGGACAGCTTACAATGAGCAGTTCTTC. The encoded protein is CASSPGTAYNEQFF.